The TCR beta chain under discussion was sequenced for a study of cytomegalovirus exposure and HLA in healthy donors. Overall study context: The roughly 120 validation repertoires, a later analysis reported, used the same platform as the roughly 660 repertoires from the first cohort. Study observations and caveats: Most TCR sequences proved rare, with some public TCRs found in many donors.

Germline assignment: CDR1 LNHDA and CDR2 SQIVND (reference sequence). Trimming left V 4 bases short and J 4 bases short, with 14 bases between. The CDR3 consists of 14 residues. Notes on this clone: Its antigen is as yet unknown.

Sequenced by immunoSEQ multiplex PCR; TCRdb stores in-frame clones only, minus some. The sample contains roughly 120,000 clones, 88% of which appear only once. The receptor was derived from a woman in her twenties or thirties in good health and CMV-seropositive. This chain links TRBV19 with TRBJ2-7, with D maybe TRBD2 (6 bases). Sequencing was done on a sample of PBMCs. CDR3 residues: CASSSRRGTYEQYF. The DNA for the CDR3 is TGTGCCAGTAGTAGCCGGAGGGGAACTTACGAGCAGTACTTC.